This TCR beta chain was recovered during a study of monozygotic twins with inflammatory bowel disease. Each UMI harboured a 6-nucleotide sample barcode and was appended via template switching. Following a re-call of the 5' RACE reads, TCRdb has one entry per CDR3 protein and lacks DNA. Across 110,000 or so distinct CDR3 sequences, the top ten clones capture 12% of the sample. Germline values: CDR1 SGHTA, CDR2 FQGTGA. CDR3 size: 13 residues. In regard to this clonotype: The antigen remains undetermined.

General observations from the study: For IBD patients, clonotypes shared with others were fewer than for healthy twins, especially with disease activity. Patient repertoires may have gained variability from differing immunosuppressive treatments. Twins with IBD were found to have lower TCRbeta diversity (inverse Simpson) than healthy co-twins.

Sample: blood. This TCR was recovered from a human donor with ulcerative colitis or Crohn's disease, or a healthy co-twin of an affected twin (not recorded which). This chain uses TRBV7-3 with TRBJ1-2; the TCRdb call, TRBD1, lacks DNA for checking. CDR3 sequence: CASSLTAGNGYTF.